This TCR beta chain comes out of a study of tumor-infiltrating lymphocytes in primary liver carcinoma. Study details: Patients, male and female, were 30 to 69 years old.

The authors made TCR beta cDNA from 400 to 600 ng total RNA with a constant-region primer. Investigators got TCR beta libraries out of three nested multiplex PCR rounds, done with slightly modified ARM-PCR. A C-beta reverse primer and TRBV1-TRBV30 forward primers served in each of the first two PCR rounds, at ten to eleven cycles apiece. TCRdb recomputed calls from the multiplex PCR reads with MiXCR, one row per CDR3 protein. The data hold roughly 91,000 distinct CDR3 sequences, with 55% to 75% observed a single time. Concerning this clonotype: What it recognizes is unknown.

V lost 3 bases and J lost 9, with 6 bases in between. Germline V CDR1 and CDR2: KGHSH, LQKENI. The length of the CDR3 is 12 residues. Overall study findings and caveats: Tumor top-250-clone fractions significantly exceeded those of blood (p = 0.039).

Co-extraction yielded RNA and DNA from roughly 20-30 mg of unsorted bulk tissue. There were only treatment-naive patients, all with chronic HBV infection. Tumor samples each held over 90% viable tumor cells. This sequence originates from a woman between 55 and 75 years old with primary liver carcinoma and hepatitis B virus infection. The rearrangement uses TRBV18 and TRBJ1-6; D remains ambiguous. The material sequenced was liver tumor tissue from sampling region 5. The sample's subset: tumor region T5, tumor centre. CDR3 DNA: TGTGCCAGCTCACCGACAACTTCACCCCTCCACTTT. It is translated as CASSPTTSPLHF.